The source of this T cell receptor beta chain is a study of T cell responses to AZD1222 COVID-19 vaccine. Findings and caveats of the study: Repertoires were obtained only post-peak T cell response. Unmutated variant regions are reportedly the target of nearly half of TCRs that are spike-specific. Females made up more of the donors, who were largely white British, and clonal diversity may have come out too low. Regions 160-218 and 743-854 held dominance among vaccine-associated CD4 TCRs, which spanned spike.

Looked up from germline, CDR1 is LNHNV and CDR2 is YYDKDF (reference sequence). The junction had 1 base not matched to a gene; V was cut back by 3 bases and J by 4 bases. The CDR3 has 13 residues. Some clones are missing from TCRdb's copy, which holds only in-frame ones; the method was immunoSEQ multiplex PCR. The table lists around 120,000 clones, about nine tenths of them singletons, with roughly 1.2% in the top ten. Notes on this clone: Antigen: not known.

The sample was peripheral blood, taken on day 0 of AZD1222 vaccination. The J gene is TRBJ1-2, the V gene TRBV15; 8 nucleotides line up with TRBD1. This TCR was sampled from an adult in good health. The DNA of the CDR3 is TGTGCCACCAGCAGGGACAGGGCCTATGGCTACACCTTC. Translation: CATSRDRAYGYTF.